A single sample is the source of the 5 T cell receptor beta chains below, sequenced in a study of cytomegalovirus exposure and HLA in healthy donors. Researchers ran the PCR with 60 Vbeta and 13 Jbeta primers. The table came from immunoSEQ multiplex PCR; TCRdb's copy has only in-frame clones and leaves some out. The table shows approximately 190,000 clones, with roughly 76% occurring only once. Sequencing was performed on PBMCs. The receptors were gathered from a middle-aged man in good health and CMV-seropositive.

CDR3 amino acids: CASSQYLQGAQDTQYF. The CDR3 nucleotides read TGTGCCAGCAGCCAATATCTTCAGGGGGCGCAAGATACGCAGTATTTT. The chain combines TRBV14 with TRBJ2-3; 8 positions agree with TRBD1. This CDR3 contains 16 residues. The germline V gene encodes CDR1 SGHDN and CDR2 FVKESK. V was clipped by 2 bases and J by 5 bases; unmatched bases: 9.

The chain employs TRBV7-2 and TRBJ2-5; 10 positions agree with TRBD2. CDR1 and CDR2 from the germline V gene are SGHTA and FQGNSA. CDR3 length: 17 amino acids. J lost 6 bases, V lost 6 bases, and 16 bases had no gene match. The CDR3 sequence is CASSLGVSGGVAKTQYF. The CDR3 bases are TGTGCCAGCAGTCTGGGGGTGAGCGGGGGGGTAGCGAAGACCCAGTACTTC.

This chain connects TRBV29-1 to TRBJ1-4; D may be TRBD1 (5 bases). Trimming took off 6 bases at V and 4 bases at J, with 12 bases between the two ends. CDR1 is SQVTM and CDR2 is ANQGSEA in the germline V gene. This CDR3 region has 13 residues. The CDR3 DNA follows: TGCAGCGTGGTCGGACACAATAATGAAAAACTGTTTTTT. It yields the protein CSVVGHNNEKLFF.

The sample holds one count of this clone. The rearrangement joins TRBV19 to TRBJ2-2; TRBD2 is a possible D gene (7 bases). The CDR3 extends over 15 amino acids. CDR1 LNHDA and CDR2 SQIVND come from the germline V gene (reference sequence). V dropped 7 bases and J dropped 7 bases, with 19 bases sitting between them. The CDR3 spells CASTTWGGQDGELFF. CDR3 coding DNA: TGTGCCAGTACCACCTGGGGGGGGCAGGACGGGGAGCTGTTTTTT.

The chain is built from TRBV7-2 and TRBJ2-1, with 7 nucleotides matching TRBD2. This CDR3 has 14 amino acids. J lost 7 bases, V lost 2 bases, and 5 bases had no gene match. Germline V gene lookup returns CDR1 SGHTA and CDR2 FQGNSA. Written as DNA, the CDR3 is TGTGCCAGCAGCTTAACGGGGGGTAATAATGAGCAGTTCTTC. As protein: CASSLTGGNNEQFF.